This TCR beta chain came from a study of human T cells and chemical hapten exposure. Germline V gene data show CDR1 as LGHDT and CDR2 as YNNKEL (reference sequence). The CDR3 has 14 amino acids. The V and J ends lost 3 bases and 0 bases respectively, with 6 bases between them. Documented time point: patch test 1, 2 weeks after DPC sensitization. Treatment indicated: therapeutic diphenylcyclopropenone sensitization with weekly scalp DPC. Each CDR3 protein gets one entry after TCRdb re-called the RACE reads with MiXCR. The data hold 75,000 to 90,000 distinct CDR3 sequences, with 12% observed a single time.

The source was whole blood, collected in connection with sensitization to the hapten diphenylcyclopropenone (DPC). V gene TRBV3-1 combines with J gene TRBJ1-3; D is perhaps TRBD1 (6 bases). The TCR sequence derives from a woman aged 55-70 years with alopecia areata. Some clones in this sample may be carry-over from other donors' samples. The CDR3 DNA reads TGTGCCAGCAGCCAGGACAGCTCTGGAAACACCATATATTTT. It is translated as CASSQDSSGNTIYF.